The TCR beta chain under discussion was sequenced for a study of T cell changes during pregnancy in multiple sclerosis. Measured with immunoSEQ multiplex PCR; TCRdb has only the in-frame clones, and not every one. The repertoire holds more than 100,000 clones, with around 94% as singletons. The germline V gene encodes CDR1 SGHAT and CDR2 FQDESV (reference sequence). The CDR3 contains 15 residues. The V end was cut by 5 bases, the J end by 0 bases, with 11 bases between. The V gene is TRBV11-1, the J gene TRBJ2-1; perhaps TRBD2 as D (6 bases). The clonotype was recovered from a female donor with multiple sclerosis, enrolled in a pregnancy study. The source was peripheral blood, collected after pregnancy. CDR3: CASSRDFGSYNEQFF. CDR3 coding DNA: TGTGCCAGCAGCCGGGACTTCGGCTCCTACAATGAGCAGTTCTTC.